A selection of T cell receptor beta chains follows, all from one sample in a study of human T cells and chemical hapten exposure. From the RACE reads, TCRdb called clonotypes with MiXCR, one entry per CDR3 protein. Seen here are approximately 120,000 distinct CDR3 sequences, 9.2% observed once, and the top ten hold approximately 3%. The specimen comprised whole blood, sampled in connection with sensitization to the hapten diphenylcyclopropenone (DPC). These receptors were taken from a woman aged 40 to 50 with alopecia areata. Some clones in this sample may be carry-over from other donors' samples. CDR3s include the opening cysteine and the closing phenylalanine or tryptophan. D genes are given only for firm matches. A clone size is listed for some rows: how often the clone was seen (once, few, many), or a class if it is expanded.

length	size	V	J	D	CDR3	DNA
17	few	TRBV27	TRBJ1-1	.	CASIPGRGDPLNTEAFF	TGTGCCAGCATTCCAGGGAGGGGGGACCCTTTGAACACTGAAGCTTTCTTT
16	many	TRBV10-3	TRBJ2-2	TRBD2	CAISERGTINTGELFF	TGTGCCATCAGTGAGAGAGGGACTATAAACACCGGGGAGCTGTTTTTT
15	few	TRBV7-2	TRBJ2-1	.	CASSLAVSSYNEQFF	TGTGCCAGCAGCTTAGCGGTTAGCTCCTACAATGAGCAGTTCTTC
15	.	TRBV4-3	TRBJ2-1	TRBD2	CASSQRGAPYNEQFF	TGCGCCAGCAGCCAGCGGGGGGCCCCCTACAATGAGCAGTTCTTC
15	.	TRBV2	TRBJ2-3	TRBD2	CASRTSGGYTDTQYF	TGTGCCAGCAGGACTAGCGGGGGATACACAGATACGCAGTATTTT
15	.	TRBV6-2/TRBV6-3	TRBJ2-2	.	CASSSGTANTGELFF	TGTGCCAGCAGTTCGGGGACGGCGAACACCGGGGAGCTGTTTTTT
17	.	TRBV4-2	TRBJ1-6	.	CASSQASGDRRNSPLHF	TGTGCCAGCAGCCAAGCTTCTGGCGACAGGCGGAATTCACCCCTCCACTTT
14	many	TRBV6-6	TRBJ1-6	TRBD1	CASSIGTVNSPLHF	TGTGCCAGCAGTATCGGGACAGTTAATTCACCCCTCCACTTT
14	.	TRBV12-3/TRBV12-4	TRBJ2-5	.	CASSSLGRQETQYF	TGTGCCAGCAGCAGCCTCGGGCGTCAAGAGACCCAGTACTTC
14	.	TRBV10-1	TRBJ1-5	.	CASNDRRPNQPQHF	TGCGCCAGCAACGACAGGCGCCCGAATCAGCCCCAGCATTTT
17	many	TRBV18	TRBJ1-5	.	CASSIAQGSNSNQPQHF	TGTGCCAGCTCAATTGCGCAGGGGTCAAATAGCAATCAGCCCCAGCATTTT
21	few	TRBV28	TRBJ1-6	TRBD1	CASSLNFPLSQGAPLNSPLHF	TGTGCCAGCAGTTTAAATTTCCCCCTTTCGCAGGGGGCGCCGTTGAATTCACCCCTCCACTTT
14	few	TRBV20-1	TRBJ1-6	.	CSARVPGGNSPLHF	TGCAGTGCTAGAGTCCCCGGGGGTAATTCACCCCTCCACTTT
16	many	TRBV6-2/TRBV6-3	TRBJ1-5	TRBD1	CASRPGQGVAIQPQHF	TGTGCCAGCAGACCGGGACAGGGTGTAGCAATTCAGCCCCAGCATTTT
16	many	TRBV20-1	TRBJ2-7	TRBD2	CSARKELAGGFYEQYF	TGCAGTGCTAGAAAAGAACTAGCGGGGGGCTTCTACGAGCAGTACTTC
13	.	TRBV7-9	TRBJ2-7	.	CASSTPPSYEQYF	TGTGCCAGCAGCACTCCACCCTCCTACGAGCAGTACTTC
15	many	TRBV12-3/TRBV12-4	TRBJ1-5	.	CASSPQDGPNQPQHF	TGTGCCAGCAGTCCCCAGGACGGGCCCAATCAGCCCCAGCATTTT
15	many	TRBV6-1	TRBJ1-1	TRBD1	CASRDFVTGGSEAFF	TGTGCCAGCAGGGACTTCGTTACAGGGGGCAGCGAAGCTTTCTTT
16	.	TRBV6-1	TRBJ1-5	.	CASSEAVAASNQPQHF	TGTGCCAGCAGTGAAGCGGTCGCAGCTAGCAATCAGCCCCAGCATTTT
15	many	TRBV6-5	TRBJ2-1	.	CASRQDSSSYNEQFF	TGTGCCAGCAGGCAGGACTCCAGCTCCTACAATGAGCAGTTCTTC
13	.	TRBV29-1	TRBJ2-2	TRBD1	CSVDRQGTGELFF	TGCAGCGTTGACAGACAGGGCACCGGGGAGCTGTTTTTT
15	many	TRBV7-2	TRBJ1-5	.	CASSLQGISNQPQHF	TGTGCCAGCAGCTTACAGGGCATTAGCAATCAGCCCCAGCATTTT
14	few	TRBV20-1	TRBJ2-5	.	CSASQWLPQETQYF	TGCAGTGCTAGCCAATGGCTACCCCAAGAGACCCAGTACTTC
13	few	TRBV6-2/TRBV6-3	TRBJ1-1	.	CASSYHGNTEAFF	TGTGCCAGCAGTTACCACGGAAACACTGAAGCTTTCTTT
14	many	TRBV5-4	TRBJ1-2	.	CASSLEGFNYGYTF	TGTGCCAGCAGCTTGGAAGGTTTTAACTATGGCTACACCTTC
15	.	TRBV6-5	TRBJ2-2	.	CASSYVGGPPGELFF	TGTGCCAGCAGTTACGTGGGGGGGCCCCCCGGGGAGCTGTTTTTT
16	many	TRBV28	TRBJ2-3	.	CASSLTGPTPTDTQYF	TGTGCCAGCAGTTTAACTGGGCCTACTCCCACAGATACGCAGTATTTT
15	.	TRBV28	TRBJ1-1	.	CASSQNAGTQSTPPF	TGTGCCAGCAGCCAAAACGCGGGGACCCAATCGACTCCCCCTTTT
17	few	TRBV7-9	TRBJ2-3	.	CASSFTRTGRVTDTQYF	TGTGCCAGCAGCTTTACCCGGACAGGGAGGGTGACAGATACGCAGTATTTT
16	.	TRBV12-3/TRBV12-4	TRBJ1-6	.	CASSTRDPLYNSPLHF	TGTGCCAGCAGTACCCGGGACCCCCTTTATAATTCACCCCTCCACTTT
14	many	TRBV19	TRBJ1-5	.	CASSPGGENQPQHF	TGTGCCAGTAGCCCGGGTGGAGAGAATCAGCCCCAGCATTTT
18	many	TRBV12-3/TRBV12-4	TRBJ2-4	.	CASNVDGGARGAKNIQYF	TGTGCCAGCAACGTGGATGGCGGAGCTCGTGGAGCCAAAAACATTCAGTACTTC
14	.	TRBV7-2	TRBJ2-4	.	CASSGGTGRNIQYF	TGTGCCAGCAGCGGGGGTACAGGGAGGAACATTCAGTACTTC
15	.	TRBV5-1	TRBJ2-3	.	CASSLEGGFADTQYF	TGCGCCAGCAGCTTGGAGGGGGGATTCGCAGATACGCAGTATTTT
15	many	TRBV11-2	TRBJ2-5	TRBD2	CASSLALAGQETQYF	TGTGCCAGCAGCTTAGCCCTAGCGGGGCAAGAGACCCAGTACTTC
11	.	TRBV6-1	TRBJ2-1	.	CASAPYNEQFF	TGTGCCAGCGCGCCCTACAATGAGCAGTTCTTC
14	.	TRBV6-1	TRBJ1-1	.	CASRAGSRGTEAFF	TGTGCCAGCAGAGCAGGGTCTAGAGGCACTGAAGCTTTCTTT
14	many	TRBV18	TRBJ1-2	TRBD1	CASSSGTDNYGYTF	TGTGCCAGCTCATCCGGGACAGATAACTATGGCTACACCTTC
12	few	TRBV28	TRBJ1-1	.	CASSLSRTEAFF	TGTGCCAGCAGTTTAAGTAGGACTGAAGCTTTCTTT
16	many	TRBV4-2	TRBJ1-3	TRBD1	CASSPRTGGSGNTIYF	TGTGCCAGCAGCCCCCGGACAGGGGGATCTGGAAACACCATATATTTT
17	many	TRBV4-1	TRBJ2-3	TRBD2	CASSQDLAGGITDTQYF	TGCGCCAGCAGCCAAGATCTTGCGGGGGGCATCACAGATACGCAGTATTTT
15	many	TRBV5-1	TRBJ1-4	TRBD1	CASSLPQGAEEKLFF	TGCGCCAGCAGCTTGCCACAGGGGGCAGAAGAAAAACTGTTTTTT
13	.	TRBV7-2	TRBJ2-3	.	CASSRSVTDTQYF	TGTGCCAGCAGCCGTAGCGTAACAGATACGCAGTATTTT
15	.	TRBV6-2/TRBV6-3	TRBJ1-2	TRBD1	CASEPVDRVFDGYTF	TGTGCCAGCGAACCTGTGGACAGGGTATTTGATGGCTACACCTTC
13	.	TRBV7-6	TRBJ1-5	.	CASSFGPNQPQHF	TGTGCCAGCAGCTTCGGCCCCAATCAGCCCCAGCATTTT
12	many	TRBV7-2	TRBJ2-1	TRBD1	CASSQQGYEQFF	TGTGCCAGCAGCCAACAGGGGTATGAGCAGTTCTTC
13	many	TRBV6-6	TRBJ1-5	.	CASSLRHEQPQHF	TGTGCCAGCAGCCTGCGCCACGAACAGCCCCAGCATTTT
13	many	TRBV4-1	TRBJ1-2	.	CASSQQMGYGYTF	TGCGCCAGCAGCCAACAGATGGGGTATGGCTACACCTTC